A selection of T cell receptor beta chains follows, all from one sample in a study of T cells in Graves' hyperthyroidism and ophthalmopathy. TCRdb reprocessed the multiplex PCR reads with MiXCR, giving one entry per CDR3 protein. The data contain about 180,000 distinct CDR3 sequences, about 15% of them singletons. Source material: blood. These receptors were collected from a woman aged 50 to 60 with Graves' hyperthyroidism. CDR3s include the opening cysteine and the closing phenylalanine or tryptophan. A D gene is named only where the DNA matches it firmly. Clone size appears in some rows only: once, few, many, or a class for an expanded clone.

>TRBV12-3/TRBV12-4|TRBD2|TRBJ2-6|many
TGTGCCAGCAGTTTCCCGGGACTAGCCCAATCTGGGGCCAACGTCCTGACTTTC
CASSFPGLAQSGANVLTF
>TRBV20-1|NA|TRBJ1-1|NA
TGCAGTGCTACCGGACCGAAGAACACTGAAGCTTTCTTT
CSATGPKNTEAFF
>TRBV28|NA|TRBJ2-2|many
TGTGCCAGCAGCCTGGATCCCGGGGAGCTGTTTTTT
CASSLDPGELFF
>TRBV7-2|NA|TRBJ1-5|NA
TGTGCCAGCAGCTTGGATTGGGGCAGCAATCAGCCCCAGCATTTT
CASSLDWGSNQPQHF
>TRBV9|TRBD2|TRBJ2-5|NA
TGTGCCAGCAGCGTAGCACTGGGACTACAAGAGACCCAGTACTTC
CASSVALGLQETQYF
>TRBV4-1|NA|TRBJ1-5|NA
TGCGCCAGCAGCCAACGCTTGAGGGAGTATAGCAATCAGCCCCAGCATTTT
CASSQRLREYSNQPQHF
>TRBV3-1|TRBD2|TRBJ2-3|many
TGTGCCAGCAGCCTCAGGACTAGCTCCACAGATACGCAGTATTTT
CASSLRTSSTDTQYF
>TRBV12-3/TRBV12-4|NA|TRBJ2-1|many
TGTGCCAGCAGTCCGCCGGGAAACAATGAGCAGTTCTTC
CASSPPGNNEQFF
>TRBV6-1|NA|TRBJ1-2|many
TGTGCCAGCATCCGGCGGGGGCAGGGAAGAGGCTACACCTTC
CASIRRGQGRGYTF
>TRBV28|NA|TRBJ2-2|NA
TGTGCCAGCAGTCGTGACGGGGAGCTGTTTTTT
CASSRDGELFF
>TRBV18|NA|TRBJ1-2|many
TGTGCCAGCTCACCACCGGGAAGGTGGCCCGGCTACACCTTC
CASSPPGRWPGYTF
>TRBV9|NA|TRBJ1-5|many
TGTGCCAGCAGCGTAGCGGTCAATCAGCCCCAGCATTTT
CASSVAVNQPQHF
>TRBV6-1|TRBD2|TRBJ2-3|many
TGTGCCAGCAGTCGACTAGCGGGGGGAGGAGATACGCAGTATTTT
CASSRLAGGGDTQYF
>TRBV10-3|NA|TRBJ1-5|many
TGTGCCATCAGTGAAGGTGCGTCGATGCAGCCCCAGCATTTT
CAISEGASMQPQHF
>TRBV20-1|TRBD1|TRBJ1-5|NA
TGCAGTGCTAGAGATCCGGGACAGGGACACCAGCCCCAGCATTTT
CSARDPGQGHQPQHF
>TRBV24-1|NA|TRBJ2-3|few
TGTGCCACCAGTGAGGTCGGACAGCCTGGGACAGATACGCAGTATTTT
CATSEVGQPGTDTQYF
>TRBV12-3/TRBV12-4|NA|TRBJ2-3|many
TGTGCCAGCAGGGTAGGCCTGGTATTTACAGATACGCAGTATTTT
CASRVGLVFTDTQYF
>TRBV7-2|TRBD1|TRBJ2-1|many
TGTGCCAGCAGCTTGACAGGGGACACCTACAATGAGCAGTTCTTC
CASSLTGDTYNEQFF